One and the same sample provided the 7 T cell receptor beta chains below, sequenced in a study of cytomegalovirus exposure and HLA in healthy donors. The PCR had 60 Vbeta and 13 Jbeta primers. Repertoires were generated with immunoSEQ multiplex PCR, while TCRdb's copy carries only in-frame clones and drops some. The table includes 200,000 to 250,000 clones, approximately 80% detected once. Sample: PBMCs. The receptor set was obtained from a boy between 2 and 10 years old in good health and CMV-seronegative.

This clone was seen a single time. The chain links TRBV18 to TRBJ2-2, with 12 bases identical to TRBD2. Germline CDR1 reads KGHSH; CDR2 reads LQKENI. The CDR3 loop spans 16 amino acids. Germline trimming cut 4 bases from V and 6 bases from J; bases unmatched to any gene: 6. The CDR3 bases are TGTGCCAGCTCACAGACTAGCGGGAGATCGGCCGGGGAGCTGTTTTTT. It yields the protein CASSQTSGRSAGELFF.

This clone was recorded a few times. J is TRBJ2-4 and V is TRBV27; D possibly corresponds to TRBD2 (5 bases). Trimming took off 9 bases at V and 7 bases at J, with 19 bases between the two ends. Germline V CDR1 and CDR2: MNHEY, SMNVEV (reference sequence). The CDR3 runs to 14 residues. CDR3 coding DNA: TGTGCCAGTACTTCTGGGAGTTTGGGTAACATTCAGTACTTC. Amino acid sequence: CASTSGSLGNIQYF.

This chain joins TRBV7-2 and TRBJ1-1; 8 bases line up with TRBD1. The germline gives CDR1 SGHTA, CDR2 FQGNSA. The CDR3 is 14 residues long. The V segment lost 6 bases and the J segment 1 base; nucleotides outside the gene matches: 4. The DNA for the CDR3 is TGTGCCAGCAGTCATGGACAGGGGAACACTGAAGCTTTCTTT. This encodes CASSHGQGNTEAFF.

The chain links TRBV19 to TRBJ1-5, with 7 bases lining up with TRBD1. Germline CDR1 LNHDA, CDR2 SQIVND (reference sequence). J gave up 7 bases and V 6 bases, and 6 bases lay outside the gene matches. The CDR3 sequence is 13 residues long. This CDR3 reads CASSTTGLQPQHF. The CDR3 DNA follows: TGTGCCAGTAGCACGACAGGGCTGCAGCCCCAGCATTTT. Supplemented by reference TRBV19 and TRBJ1-5, the full variable domain reads DGGITQSPKYLFRKEGQNVTLSCEQNLNHDAMYWYRQDPGQGLRLIYYSQIVNDFQKGDIAEGYSVSREKKESFPLTVTSAQKNPTAFYLCASSTTGLQPQHFGDGTRLSIL.

This clone was recorded once. This chain uses TRBV7-6 with TRBJ2-7; D gene unclear. This CDR3 has 16 residues. CDR1 SGHVS and CDR2 FNYEAQ come from the germline V gene. Trimming cost V 2 bases and J 0 bases, with 14 bases left between them. CDR3 DNA: TGTGCCAGCAGCTTACTATCCAGCGTGAGCTCCTACGAGCAGTACTTC. Translated, it gives CASSLLSSVSSYEQYF. The full variable domain, rest sourced from reference TRBV7-6 and TRBJ2-7, is GAGVSQSPRYKVTKRGQDVALRCDPISGHVSLYWYRQALGQGPEFLTYFNYEAQQDKSGLPNDRFSAERPEGSISTLTIQRTEQRDSAMYRCASSLLSSVSSYEQYFGPGTRLTVT.

The CDR3 protein is CASSVGTARAGYTF. The CDR3 DNA sequence: TGTGCCAGCAGTGTCGGGACAGCCCGCGCTGGCTACACCTTC. The chain employs TRBV6-1 and TRBJ1-2, with 7 bases identical to TRBD1. V lost 4 bases and J lost 7; bases outside the gene matches: 9. Germline V lookup: CDR1 MNHNS, CDR2 SASEGT. CDR3 size: 14 residues.

In this sample, this clone turned up a few times. This chain uses TRBV6-5 with TRBJ2-2; 9 bases agree with TRBD2. J lost 2 bases, V lost 8 bases, and 3 bases had no gene match. The length of the CDR3 is 14 residues. CDR1 is MNHEY, CDR2 SVGAGI, per germline. The CDR3 DNA reads TGTGCCAGCGGTAGCGGGAGAAACACCGGGGAGCTGTTTTTT. Encoded protein: CASGSGRNTGELFF.